This TCR beta chain was found in a study of cytomegalovirus exposure and HLA in healthy donors (dated by TCRdb to about 2017). About the study as a whole: According to an earlier analysis of around 600 of the donors, about 179 million T cells yielded 117 million unique TCR beta sequences and 276 Gb of sequence data. On average, around 200,000 unique TCR beta nucleotide sequences were sequenced per donor among some 420 genotyped donors of the cohort, with roughly 19% of those sequences being non-productive. The number of typed donors differed by locus: about 629-630 for A, B, C, DRB1 and DQB1; approximately 520 for DQA1; roughly 600 for DPA1; and 400 to 480 for DPB1. To predict cytomegalovirus infection status, the study combined high-throughput TCR immunosequencing, statistical association of individual TCRs with disease status, and machine learning. Using immunosequencing, the study profiled T cell repertoires from roughly 650 subjects and related those repertoires to cytomegalovirus serostatus. In addition to the first cohort of 666 subjects, a separate validation cohort of 130 or so different subjects was used. The genetic ancestry cluster associated with self-reported Caucasian donors included around four fifths of the roughly 400 genotyped donors. About 310 gigabases of sequencing data and tens of millions of unique TCR sequences were included in an early release covering several hundred HLA-typed donors. HLA typing included class I and class II loci at four-digit resolution. A later genetic analysis took genome-wide SNP genotypes for about three fifths of the 666 donors and used that subset as a discovery cohort. In an earlier analysis of around 540 of the donors, high-throughput TCR beta sequencing was used to judge whether each TCR beta V gene segment behaved as functional or pseudogenic. Because of strong linkage in the cohort, roughly five DR-DQ haplotypes were treated as single units for association and clustering. Rather than drawing on any new phenotypic data, the later analysis identified candidate immune exposures from TCR beta sequences and the way those sequences occurred across donors. Alongside the repertoire data, information on donor age, sex, ethnicity and CMV serostatus was compiled. All discovery cohort repertoires had been generated on a single sequencing platform. To study patterns of TCR occurrence, a later analysis re-analyzed previously published TCR beta repertoires from more than 550 donors and added high-resolution HLA genotyping. The aim of the study was to test whether cataloging public T cell receptors could identify signatures of past pathogen exposure. Study-wide conclusions, independent of this receptor: V-gene and J-gene trimming of TCR beta chains was associated with a missense DCLRE1C variant in a later genetic analysis, and the association was replicated in an independent cohort. In a later analysis, 16,951 TCR beta sequences were associated with specific HLA alleles at a false discovery rate of 0.05. Most TCR sequences were seen in very few donors, while some public TCRs were found in many individuals. The authors suggested that the approach could potentially be extended to other disease states and immunological phenotypes. In both the original and validation cohorts, the classifier was reported to diagnose cytomegalovirus status with high specificity and sensitivity. Because HLA typing was unavailable for some donors at each locus, only the typed subset was used in association tests. In a later analysis, most CMV-associated TCR beta chains were found to appear HLA-restricted, with HLA associations seemingly driven largely by CMV exposure. Broadly in line with IMGT annotations, most TCR beta V segments showed up in productive rearrangements about 87% or about 30% of the time in an earlier analysis of several hundred of the donors. In vitro tests confirmed that a few of the cytomegalovirus-associated TCR beta chains recognize cytomegalovirus antigens. In a later analysis, HLA-associated TCR beta chains were found to be more clonally expanded and to have lower generation probabilities than equally common non-associated chains. A further reported finding was that TCR beta sequences accurately predicted the HLA-A and HLA-B alleles for most subjects in the first cohort. Correlated functional status among segregating V segments might be attributable to linkage disequilibrium, but an unknown experimental factor could not be ruled out. In a later genetic analysis, fewer N-insertions in productive TCRs were reported among donors in an Asian-associated ancestry cluster than the roughly 700-donor mean. The sequencing pipeline was judged likely to have produced a cluster of highly shared sequence variants as a technical artifact. Strong co-occurrence of HLA alleles, especially DR and DQ, made assigning TCR associations to individual alleles difficult. Because counts were too low, seventeen rarely observed V segments, including chromosome 9 orphons, were excluded from the earlier analysis of some 590 of the donors. Roughly uniform sequencing depth across donors was assumed in presence/absence analyses, although this assumption may not hold. The study listed 164 TCR beta chains as associated with cytomegalovirus. A later analysis found that TCR association rates varied across HLA loci, with DRB1 alleles showing the most associated TCRs and HLA-C alleles the fewest. The only immune exposure information available for the cohort was CMV serostatus. Some IMGT-functional V segments, including TRBV6-2 and TRBV6-3, could not be told apart with the 87-base-pair reads, so those segments were excluded. In this cohort, only TCR beta chains were sequenced, and detectable features were limited by the absence of alpha or paired-chain data. In a later analysis, several top co-occurrence clusters were reported to appear linked to parvovirus B19, influenza, CMV and Epstein-Barr virus.

The cohort was made up of approximately 700 healthy bone marrow donors. All cohort members were sampled while nominally healthy, although unrecorded immune exposures were likely present. The donor tested CMV seronegative, placing the donor among the roughly 340 seronegative members of the cohort. Every donor gave a peripheral blood sample, and the peripheral blood mononuclear cells from that sample were used for TCR beta sequencing. Genomic DNA was extracted from the blood cell samples with the Qiagen DNeasy Blood Extraction Kit. Preparation of the library involved the immunoSEQ multiplex PCR assay. A mixture of 60 forward primers for TCR Vbeta segments and 13 reverse primers for TCR Jbeta segments was used in the multiplex PCR. Amplification of the CDR3 region of rearranged TCR beta genes was performed with a multiplex PCR assay on genomic DNA. Amplified TCR beta libraries were sequenced as 87-base-pair reads on the Illumina HiSeq System. On the authors' methods: Across the 500 to 850 repertoires, a later analysis counted 75 million to 90 million unique TCR beta chains, about 10 million of which were shared by at least two donors. To remove PCR and sequencing errors, raw reads were error-corrected and collapsed into unique sequences using a nearest-neighbor algorithm that merged closely related sequences. Alignment of CDR3 sequences to IMGT reference sequences was used to assign V, D and J gene segments. Each retained sequence needed at least a six-nucleotide match to both a V gene segment and a J gene segment. A rearrangement counted as productive if the CDR3 had no stop codons and remained in frame with V and J, and every other rearrangement counted as non-productive. Following IMGT convention, CDR3 was defined as the stretch from the second conserved V-encoded cysteine up to the conserved J-encoded phenylalanine. The earlier analysis of fewer than 700 of the donors excluded sequences that lacked an unambiguous match to a single V gene segment. An earlier analysis of 587 of the donors called V segments functional above 56.7% productive rearrangements and segregating when the between-donor standard deviation exceeded 5%. To diagnose cytomegalovirus status from the catalog of TCR beta chain sequences, a statistical classification framework was built. V and J gene assignment, in a later analysis, came from comparing TCR nucleotide sequences with IMGT/GENE-DB human TR gene sequences. In a later analysis, CDR3 sequences and most-parsimonious VDJ recombination scenarios were assigned using the TCRdist pipeline. In a later analysis, every TCR beta chain was defined by the combination of its CDR3 amino acid sequence and its V-gene family, and reads without a unique V-gene family were dropped. To address suspected cross-contamination and a sequencing artifact, a later analysis removed 592 highly shared, low-generation-probability nucleotide sequences. In a later analysis, a clonal expansion index for each public chain was calculated from normalized within-repertoire ranks of inferred template counts. In a later analysis, generation probabilities were computed with a VDJ recombination model fitted to out-of-frame rearrangements, and the resulting probabilities were checked against IGoR. In a later analysis, TCR-TCR, TCR-HLA and TCR-CMV co-occurrence was scored with hypergeometric tests, and a repertoire-size bias correction was applied to TCR pairs. To estimate false discovery rates, a later analysis permuted the HLA or CMV assignments 20 times. A later analysis grouped co-occurring TCRs with DBSCAN, adding TCRdist sequence similarity when clustering within HLA-allele-positive subsets. Repertoires with fewer than 30,000 or more than 120,000 public chains, plus five repertoires with anomalous nucleotide sharing, were excluded from co-occurrence clustering. TCRdb re-hosts the immuneACCESS table, in-frame sequences only. Its copies lack some clones; in the studies checked, an unresolved V gene accounts for under half of them, and the cause for the rest is not known. That table gives V, J and clone size, and the DNA gave D and trimming. The sample table shows about 140,000 clones, and roughly 80% are seen once. The ten largest clonotypes hold 0.95% to 1.5% of the sample.

Comment on this clone: The antigen it binds to is not known. It has no much larger one-base neighbor in the sample; base qualities were not kept.

The CDR3 covers 16 residues, taking in both the cysteine and the phenylalanine. Left in the record is the CDR3 DNA by itself, 48 bases read in frame from the first base. The germline V gene sets CDR1 to SGHDT and CDR2 to YYEEEE. V is trimmed back by 2 bases and J by 3 bases, and the junction contains 7 bases that no gene match accounts for. The sequence was obtained from a female donor in good health and CMV-seronegative. Sequenced sample: PBMCs. Rearrangement joined TRBV5-6 to TRBJ2-2; 7 central bases correspond to TRBD1. In nucleotides, the sequence is TGTGCCAGCAGCTTCATAGGGACAGAGTACACCGGGGAGCTGTTTTTT. This gives the protein CASSFIGTEYTGELFF.